The clone carrying this T cell receptor (beta chain) was seen at least ten times. Its antigen is still unknown. Per the germline V gene, CDR1 is DFQATT and CDR2 is SNEGSKA (reference sequence). The V end lost 0 bases, the J end lost 0 bases, and 17 bases lay between the germline ends. This CDR3 comprises 17 residues. The sample comes from a study of identical twins. Findings and caveats of the study: Beta out-of-frame sequences displayed a weaker excess of sharing between twins. Twins shared out-of-frame alpha sequences with excess low generation probability.

TCRdb used MiXCR to reprocess the 5' RACE reads, holding one entry per CDR3 protein. This repertoire shows 1.5 million to 2 million distinct CDR3 sequences, roughly a third found once; its top ten account for 0.27%. This chain joins TRBV20-1 and TRBJ1-2, with D tentatively TRBD1 (6 bases). The clonotype was recovered from a newborn girl in good health. The specimen was cord blood. The CDR3 loop reads CSARDWVDRLTNYGYTF. The DNA for the CDR3 is TGCAGTGCTAGAGATTGGGTCGACAGGTTAACTAACTATGGCTACACCTTC.